This T cell receptor (beta chain) was obtained from a study of response to subunit inactivated influenza vaccine (dated by TCRdb to between 2018 and 2020). Background on the whole study: Deep quantitative T cell receptor repertoire profiling was used in the study to track responses to a trivalent subunit inactivated influenza vaccine. The investigation overall reported the following: It was suggested by the authors that each seasonal influenza vaccination may recruit only a limited number of new T cells.

The germline V gene encodes CDR1 KGHDR and CDR2 SFDVKD. The CDR3 sequence holds 15 residues, the cysteine and phenylalanine included. Here the CDR3 DNA is all that survives: 45 bases in frame from base 1. The junction carries 12 bases between V and J, which are trimmed by 5 bases and 3 bases respectively. Library generation was performed with RT-PCR. The reads were generated on an Illumina HiSeq 2500. TCRdb trimmed public reads at Q25 via fastp, called clones via MiXCR and kept in-frame beta chains. Entries that share a CDR3 protein sequence are merged under the most common genes and DNA. The table for this sample lists roughly 670,000 distinct CDR3 sequences; 13% to 15% of them were counted only once. The ten most abundant clones make up 7.5% to 8% of the sample. Notes on this clonotype: The antigen it recognizes is unknown. No clone much larger than this one lies a single base away; base qualities are absent.

The material sequenced was PBMCs from blood, taken roughly 15 days before vaccination. The TCR was taken from a man aged 45 to 65 who received an inactivated influenza vaccine. Donor details come from another sample of the same person, matched by shared clones. Recombination connected TRBV24-1 to TRBJ2-2; TRBD2 is a possible D gene, resting on 6 matching bases. The nucleotide sequence is given as TGTGCCACCAGTGCGGGAGCGTTACACACCGGGGAGCTGTTTTTT. This encodes CATSAGALHTGELFF.